This record concerns one T cell receptor beta chain sequence. Its specificity is unknown. As for time point: week 11, during vaccination. Vaccination used 300 ug of mutant IDH1 20-mer peptide per dose, with topical imiquimod. The sample belongs to a study of a mutant IDH1 vaccine in newly diagnosed glioma. Study-wide context: Treated patients had a mean age of 40.4 years and a 62.5% male, 37.5% female split. Patients got radiotherapy, temozolomide, or both beforehand, and most got both.

The method was immunoSEQ multiplex PCR; TCRdb's version includes in-frame clones alone and lacks a portion of them. The table shows about 40,000 clones, with around 84% occurring only once. Findings of the study overall: Vaccination elicited immune responses in approximately 92% of patients.

The sequencing here drew on PBMCs, taken from a glioma patient whose treatment included an IDH1 peptide vaccine. This TCR came from a man aged 40-50 years with glioma.

The CDR3 bases are TGTGCCAGCAGTCTGACGGGGGGTACTGAAGCTTTCTTT. As protein: CASSLTGGTEAFF. This chain connects TRBV6-1 to TRBJ1-1; possibly TRBD1 for D (5 bases). Germline V gives CDR1 MNHNS, CDR2 SASEGT. Deletions cut 5 bases from V and 5 bases from J, with 12 bases between. The CDR3 is made up of 13 amino acids.